Listed below are T cell receptor beta chains from one sample, sequenced in a study of OX40 agonist ivuxolimab in advanced cancers. Only in-frame clones appear in the TCRdb table, and some are missing; sequencing was by immunoSEQ multiplex PCR. Here the sample spans around 75,000 clones, roughly 89% being singletons. Specimen: CD4+ or CD8+ T cells sorted from blood, collected in a trial of the OX40 agonist ivuxolimab. These receptors were taken from an adult with an advanced solid tumor such as melanoma, head and neck, liver or kidney cancer. Both conserved end residues are part of each CDR3. A D gene is named only where the DNA matches it firmly. Size is stated for part of the rows, as once, few or many counts, or as a class when the clone is expanded.

D gene	V gene	J gene	clone size	CDR3 protein	CDR3 DNA
.	TRBV6-5	TRBJ2-7	.	CASSEANGTPWYF	TGTGCCAGCAGTGAAGCCAATGGGACACCCTGGTACTTC
.	TRBV2	TRBJ1-5	few	CASSERVDQPQHF	TGTGCCAGCAGTGAACGAGTCGATCAGCCCCAGCATTTT
TRBD1	TRBV10-2	TRBJ1-1	once	CASSDPGTGRGNTEAFF	TGCGCCAGCAGTGATCCGGGGACAGGGAGGGGGAACACTGAAGCTTTCTTT
TRBD1	TRBV13	TRBJ1-4	.	CASSSWTGDEKLFF	TGTGCCAGCAGCTCCTGGACAGGGGATGAAAAACTGTTTTTT
.	TRBV30	TRBJ2-7	.	CAWSLRVHEQYF	TGTGCCTGGAGCCTTAGGGTCCACGAGCAGTACTTC
TRBD1	TRBV28	TRBJ1-2	.	CASKGGQAHVGYTF	TGTGCCAGCAAGGGTGGACAGGCACACGTTGGCTACACCTTC
.	TRBV11-2	TRBJ2-5	.	CASSLSRPQGTQYF	TGTGCCAGCAGCTTGAGCAGGCCGCAAGGGACCCAGTACTTC
.	TRBV30	TRBJ2-7	once	CAWSGGLDNSYEQYF	TGTGCCTGGAGTGGAGGACTCGATAACTCCTACGAGCAGTACTTC
.	TRBV6-6	TRBJ2-2	.	CASSYSGKTGELFF	TGTGCCAGCAGTTACTCAGGCAAGACCGGGGAGCTGTTTTTT
TRBD2	TRBV29-1	TRBJ2-3	.	CSVPPLAGVGDTQYF	TGCAGCGTCCCCCCACTAGCGGGAGTAGGAGATACGCAGTATTTT
.	TRBV5-1	TRBJ2-3	once	CASSQGDFGDTQYF	TGCGCCAGCAGCCAAGGGGACTTCGGGGATACGCAGTATTTT
.	TRBV18	TRBJ2-1	.	CASSVTVPGDEQFF	TGTGCCAGCTCAGTTACGGTTCCTGGGGATGAGCAGTTCTTC
TRBD2	TRBV14	TRBJ2-5	.	CASSQEGGRARETQYF	TGTGCCAGCAGCCAAGAAGGAGGGAGGGCCCGGGAGACCCAGTACTTC
.	TRBV29-1	TRBJ1-2	.	CSVEVVRSRSGYTF	TGCAGCGTTGAAGTGGTTAGGTCTCGCTCTGGCTACACCTTC
.	TRBV30	TRBJ2-2	.	CAWKRPDAATGELFF	TGTGCCTGGAAGCGACCTGATGCCGCCACCGGGGAGCTGTTTTTT
.	TRBV28	TRBJ1-1	.	CASRPPTGPVGEAFF	TGTGCCAGCAGGCCCCCTACAGGGCCCGTGGGTGAAGCTTTCTTT
TRBD1	TRBV30	TRBJ2-5	.	CALQILQGAGRETQYF	TGTGCCTTACAGATCCTACAGGGGGCAGGAAGGGAGACCCAGTACTTC
.	TRBV27	TRBJ1-6	.	CASSYWGPGNSPLHF	TGTGCCAGCAGTTATTGGGGGCCAGGGAATTCACCCCTCCACTTT
.	TRBV19	TRBJ1-1	.	CASSGGPGRGTEAFF	TGTGCCAGTAGTGGGGGCCCAGGGAGGGGGACTGAAGCTTTCTTT
.	TRBV6-1	TRBJ1-5	.	CASSQLRNQPQHF	TGTGCCAGCAGCCAGCTTAGGAATCAGCCCCAGCATTTT
.	TRBV19	TRBJ1-1	once	CASTNGGGGTEAFF	TGTGCCAGTACTAATGGAGGAGGGGGCACTGAAGCTTTCTTT
.	TRBV6-6	TRBJ1-1	.	CASSPRVSVTEAFF	TGTGCCAGCAGTCCCAGGGTTTCAGTCACTGAAGCTTTCTTT
.	TRBV4-2	TRBJ1-1	few	CASSQEVNTEAFF	TGTGCCAGCAGCCAAGAGGTGAACACTGAAGCTTTCTTT
.	TRBV27	TRBJ2-3	.	CASSLTTPTHTDTQYF	TGTGCCAGCAGTTTGACGACCCCGACCCACACAGATACGCAGTATTTT
.	TRBV20-1	TRBJ2-1	.	CSARDWSEQFF	TGCAGTGCTAGAGATTGGTCGGAGCAGTTCTTC
TRBD2	TRBV11-3	TRBJ2-5	.	CASAAGGFGAETQYF	TGTGCCAGCGCAGCGGGGGGATTTGGAGCGGAGACCCAGTACTTC
TRBD1	TRBV27	TRBJ2-7	.	CASSLRDSYEQYF	TGTGCCAGCAGTCTTCGGGACAGTTACGAGCAGTACTTC
.	TRBV11-2	TRBJ2-1	.	CASSLELSPRHEQFF	TGTGCCAGCAGCTTAGAGCTGTCTCCCCGGCATGAGCAGTTCTTC
.	TRBV25-1	TRBJ1-6	.	CASSETPKNSPLHF	TGTGCCAGCAGTGAAACCCCTAAGAATTCACCCCTCCACTTT
.	TRBV6-5	TRBJ2-4	once	CASSHQGRNIQYF	TGTGCCAGCAGCCACCAGGGTCGGAACATTCAGTACTTC
.	TRBV7-5	TRBJ2-5	once	CARSWDGVQETQYF	TGTGCCAGAAGCTGGGACGGTGTCCAAGAGACCCAGTACTTC
.	TRBV7-9	TRBJ1-4	.	CASSSLAGEREKLFF	TGTGCCAGCAGCTCCCTGGCAGGGGAAAGGGAAAAACTGTTTTTT